The 18 T cell receptor beta chains given below trace back to one sample, sequenced in a study of spatial heterogeneity in lung cancer. TCRdb reanalysed the 5' RACE reads using MiXCR and keeps one entry per CDR3 protein. Among roughly 39,000 distinct CDR3 sequences listed, under 7.5% were seen once. Time point specified: sample taken at primary tumor resection. The sequencing used PBMCs, collected at surgery. These receptor sequences come from a female donor with early-stage non-small cell lung cancer.

This clonotype was seen ten or more times. V and J are TRBV7-2 and TRBJ2-2, with D hard to call. Between the trimmed V and J ends, which lost 0 bases and 4 bases, there was a span of 12 bases. There are 16 residues in the CDR3. The germline V gene encodes CDR1 SGHTA and CDR2 FQGNSA. CDR3 DNA: TGTGCCAGCAGCTTAGCTTTACAGTTAGCCACCGGGGAGCTGTTTTTT. It codes for CASSLALQLATGELFF.

This chain links TRBV20-1 with TRBJ1-1; D unresolved. CDR1 is DFQATT, CDR2 SNEGSKA, per germline (reference sequence). The ends were cut back, 0 bases at V and 3 bases at J, with 5 bases in the middle. The length of the CDR3 is 12 residues. The CDR3 protein is CSARDLDTEAFF. The CDR3 DNA reads TGCAGTGCTAGAGATCTCGACACTGAAGCTTTCTTT.

This clonotype was found many times. This CDR3 reads CASRKESSGNTIYF. DNA for the CDR3: TGTGCCAGCAGGAAGGAGAGCTCTGGAAACACCATATATTTT. V and J are TRBV6-1 and TRBJ1-3, with D hard to call. The germline gives CDR1 MNHNS, CDR2 SASEGT. This CDR3 is 14 amino acids long. With 6 bases removed from V and 0 bases from J, the gap between germline ends came to 9 bases.

Ten or more counts support this clonotype. V is TRBV18 and J is TRBJ2-7; either TRBD1 or TRBD2 may supply D (5 bases each). The ends were cut back, 3 bases at V and 3 bases at J, with 12 bases in the middle. Germline values: CDR1 KGHSH, CDR2 LQKENI. This CDR3 has 14 residues. CDR3 in DNA: TGTGCCAGCTCACCTTCCTGGGGGTTCTACGAGCAGTACTTC. Translating gives CASSPSWGFYEQYF.

The chain has TRBV20-1 and TRBJ1-6, with 8 bases lining up with TRBD1. Unmatched junction bases numbered 9, after V lost 6 bases and J lost 2 bases. Looked up from germline, CDR1 is DFQATT and CDR2 is SNEGSKA (reference sequence). The CDR3 is 16 amino acids. CDR3 coding DNA: TGCAGTGCCCCGGACAGGGAATACACCTATAATTCACCCCTCCACTTT. Translating it yields CSAPDREYTYNSPLHF.

This clonotype appeared many times. This chain uses TRBV5-1 with TRBJ2-2; a weak D match, TRBD2 (6 bases). V lost 4 bases, J lost 6 bases, and 13 bases lay in between. Germline V lookup: CDR1 SGHRS, CDR2 YFSETQ. The CDR3 length is 14 residues. Here the CDR3 reads CASSHGGGAGELFF. The CDR3 nucleotides are TGCGCCAGCAGCCATGGGGGAGGTGCCGGGGAGCTGTTTTTT.

This clonotype was seen a handful of times. The J gene is TRBJ2-5, the V gene TRBV5-8, with 11 bases identical to TRBD2. The J segment lost 6 bases and the V segment lost 4 bases, leaving 11 bases of the junction unmatched. Germline lookup yields CDR1 SGHTS and CDR2 YDEGEE. CDR3 size: 16 residues. The DNA of the CDR3 is TGTGCCAGCAGCCCTAGCTTGGGGACTAGCGGCCAGACCCAGTACTTC. Translated: CASSPSLGTSGQTQYF.

This clonotype was found many times. The chain carries TRBV7-9 and TRBJ1-1; no clear D gene. The germline V gene encodes CDR1 SEHNR and CDR2 FQNEAQ (reference sequence). V was trimmed by 3 bases and J by 5 bases, leaving 10 bases between them. CDR3 length: 13 amino acids. CDR3: CASSFGERTEAFF. The DNA of the CDR3 is TGTGCCAGCAGCTTCGGCGAGCGTACTGAAGCTTTCTTT.

At least ten counts were recorded for this clonotype. V is TRBV27 and J is TRBJ1-1; D is perhaps TRBD1 (5 bases). Trimming stripped 6 bases from V and 8 bases from J, with 16 bases between. Germline CDR1 and CDR2: MNHEY and SMNVEV (reference sequence). This CDR3 is 13 amino acids long. For the CDR3, the DNA is TGTGCCAGCAGAAGAGATTTGACAGCCGAAGCTTTCTTT. Translation gives CASRRDLTAEAFF.

This clonotype has at least ten counts. The rearrangement uses TRBV5-1 and TRBJ2-5; the D call may be TRBD1 or TRBD2 (6 bases each). The CDR3 contains 17 residues. Germline CDR1 is SGHRS and CDR2 is YFSETQ. V dropped 5 bases and J dropped 1 base, with 21 bases sitting between them. CDR3 residues: CASRRGGQGRIQETQYF. CDR3 nucleotides: TGCGCCAGCAGACGAGGGGGGCAGGGAAGAATCCAAGAGACCCAGTACTTC.

This clonotype was found many times. V and J are TRBV5-1 and TRBJ2-5, with 7 bases lining up with TRBD2. The V gene's germline CDR1 is SGHRS and CDR2 YFSETQ. The CDR3 runs 13 residues. The J segment lost 5 bases and the V segment lost 6 bases, leaving 7 bases of the junction unmatched. CDR3 protein: CASTSGGWETQYF. CDR3 DNA sequence: TGCGCCAGCACCTCGGGGGGATGGGAGACCCAGTACTTC.

The CDR3: CASRFLGQGYYGYTF. The DNA of the CDR3 is TGTGCCAGCAGATTCCTGGGGCAGGGGTACTATGGCTACACCTTC. This rearrangement joins TRBV2 to TRBJ1-2, with D tentatively TRBD1 (6 bases). The CDR3 runs to 15 residues. Germline lookup yields CDR1 SNHLY and CDR2 FYNNEI. Between the trimmed V and J ends, which lost 6 bases and 3 bases, there was a span of 17 bases. Combining the CDR3 with reference TRBV2 and TRBJ1-2 gives the whole variable domain EPEVTQTPSHQVTQMGQEVILRCVPISNHLYFYWYRQILGQKVEFLVSFYNNEISEKSEIFDDQFSVERPDGSNFTLKIRSTKLEDSAMYFCASRFLGQGYYGYTFGSGTRLTVV.

This clonotype came up many times. The rearrangement uses TRBV7-2 and TRBJ2-3; the D gene is possibly TRBD2 (6 bases). This CDR3 region has 12 residues. Trimming stripped 6 bases from V and 6 bases from J, with 10 bases between. Germline lookup yields CDR1 SGHTA and CDR2 FQGNSA. The CDR3 reads CASRGSGDTQYF. The CDR3 DNA is TGTGCCAGCAGGGGGAGCGGGGATACGCAGTATTTT.

Many counts were recorded for this clonotype. The chain couples TRBV5-4 to TRBJ1-1; no clear D. V was clipped by 1 base and J by 10 bases, with 17 bases between them. CDR3 size: 14 residues. Per germline, CDR1 SGHNT and CDR2 YYREEE (reference sequence). The CDR3 protein is CASSLSRVGGGAFF. CDR3 nucleotides: TGTGCCAGCAGCTTGTCTAGGGTGGGTGGTGGAGCTTTCTTT.

At least ten counts were recorded for this clonotype. CDR3 DNA sequence: TGCGCCAGCAGCTTCCAGGGAAAGGGCTACACCTTC. Protein sequence: CASSFQGKGYTF. The chain is built from TRBV5-1 and TRBJ1-2; D perhaps matches TRBD1 (5 bases). CDR1 is SGHRS and CDR2 is YFSETQ in the germline V gene. The CDR3 is made up of 12 amino acids. Between the trimmed V and J ends, which lost 2 bases and 8 bases, there was a span of 10 bases.

Many counts were recorded for this clonotype. The V and J genes are TRBV4-2 and TRBJ2-3, with 9 bases matching TRBD2. The CDR3 covers 20 residues. The V gene's germline CDR1 is LGHNA and CDR2 YNFKEQ. Germline trimming cut 3 bases from V and 2 bases from J; bases unmatched to any gene: 18. Written as DNA, the CDR3 is TGTGCCAGCAGCCAGGACTCCGGGACTAGCTACCCCGTTGACACAGATACGCAGTATTTT. Protein: CASSQDSGTSYPVDTDTQYF.

The table lists this clonotype with a few counts. V and J are TRBV20-1 and TRBJ1-2; D is possibly TRBD1 (6 bases). The CDR3 runs 14 residues. Looked up from germline, CDR1 is DFQATT and CDR2 is SNEGSKA (reference sequence). V shed 0 bases and J shed 6 bases, with 14 bases lying between them. The CDR3 DNA is TGCAGTGCTAGAGAGGACAGTCGTCCGGATGGCTACACCTTC. Translated, it gives CSAREDSRPDGYTF.

This clonotype was counted many times. This sequence joins TRBV7-9 and TRBJ2-5; 13 nucleotides match TRBD2. Per germline, CDR1 SEHNR and CDR2 FQNEAQ (reference sequence). The CDR3 has 16 residues. V gave up 2 bases and J gave up 2 bases; unmatched junction bases: 2. In nucleotides, the CDR3 is TGTGCCAGCAGCTTAAGGACTAGCGGGGGTCAAGAGACCCAGTACTTC. Translation: CASSLRTSGGQETQYF.